This T cell receptor beta chain was identified in a study of regulatory T cells in long-lasting Graves disease. Worth noting for this clonotype: Its target is not known.

Time point of the sample: newly diagnosed GD, antithyroid drugs for less than 3 months. After RNA was extracted from PBMCs, the TCR library was made from it. Assembly of TCR beta libraries relied on iRepertoire HTBI primers together with Arm-PCR of CDR3 regions. TCRdb re-called the multiplex PCR reads through MiXCR, storing one row per CDR3 protein. This sample has fewer than 350,000 distinct CDR3 sequences, with roughly 18% found just once. Whole-study findings and limits: Segments TRBV28, TRBJ1-2 and TRBJ2-5 showed preferential usage in persistent disease. Reduced TCR diversity was observed in persistent Graves' patients versus newly diagnosed patients.

CDR3 length: 15 residues. Germline CDR1 and CDR2: MNHEY and SVGEGT. J lost 2 bases, V lost 2 bases, and 4 bases had no gene match. V gene TRBV6-2 or TRBV6-3 combines with J gene TRBJ2-7; TRBD1 aligns across 9 bases. The TCR originated in a female donor with Graves disease. The specimen was peripheral blood mononuclear cells (PBMCs), collected at new diagnosis, from a patient treated with antithyroid drugs. The CDR3 reads CASSYGGQGPYEQYF. CDR3 DNA: TGTGCCAGCAGTTACGGGGGACAGGGACCCTACGAGCAGTACTTC.